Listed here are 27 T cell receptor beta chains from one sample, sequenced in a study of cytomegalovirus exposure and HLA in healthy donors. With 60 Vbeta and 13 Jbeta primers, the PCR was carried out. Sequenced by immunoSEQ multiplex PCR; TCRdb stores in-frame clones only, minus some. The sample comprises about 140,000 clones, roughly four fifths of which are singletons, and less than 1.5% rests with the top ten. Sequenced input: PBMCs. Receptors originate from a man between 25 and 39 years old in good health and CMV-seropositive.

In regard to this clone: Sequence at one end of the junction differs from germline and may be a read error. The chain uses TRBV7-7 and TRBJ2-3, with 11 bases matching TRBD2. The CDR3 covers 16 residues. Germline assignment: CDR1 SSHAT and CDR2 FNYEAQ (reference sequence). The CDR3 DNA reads TGTGCTAGCAGCTATAATAGCGGGGGGGCTTTGGATACGCAGTATTTT. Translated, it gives CASSYNSGGALDTQYF.

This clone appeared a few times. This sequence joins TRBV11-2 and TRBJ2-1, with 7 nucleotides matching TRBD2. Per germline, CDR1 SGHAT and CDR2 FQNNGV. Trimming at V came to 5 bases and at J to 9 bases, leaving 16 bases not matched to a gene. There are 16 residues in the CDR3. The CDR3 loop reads CASSRGVGATNGEQFF. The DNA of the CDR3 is TGTGCCAGCAGCCGGGGGGTGGGAGCTACGAACGGTGAGCAGTTCTTC.

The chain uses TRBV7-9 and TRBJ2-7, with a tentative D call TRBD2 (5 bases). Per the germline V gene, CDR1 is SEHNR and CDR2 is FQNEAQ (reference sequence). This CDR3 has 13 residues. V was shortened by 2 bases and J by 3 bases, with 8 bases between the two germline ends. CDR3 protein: CASSLSGSYEQYF. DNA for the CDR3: TGTGCCAGCAGCTTATCGGGGAGCTACGAGCAGTACTTC. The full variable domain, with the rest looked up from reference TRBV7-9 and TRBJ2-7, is DTGVSQNPRHKITKRGQNVTFRCDPISEHNRLYWYRQTLGQGPEFLTYFQNEAQLEKSRLLSDRFSAERPKGSFSTLEIQRTEQGDSAMYLCASSLSGSYEQYFGPGTRLTVT.

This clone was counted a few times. CDR3: CASRNTVSPEAFF. Written as DNA, the CDR3 is TGTGCCAGCAGGAACACAGTGTCCCCCGAAGCTTTCTTT. The V call is TRBV2, the J call TRBJ1-1, with D unclear. Germline CDR1 is SNHLY and CDR2 is FYNNEI. V lost 6 bases and J lost 8, with 16 bases in between. This CDR3 is built from 13 residues.

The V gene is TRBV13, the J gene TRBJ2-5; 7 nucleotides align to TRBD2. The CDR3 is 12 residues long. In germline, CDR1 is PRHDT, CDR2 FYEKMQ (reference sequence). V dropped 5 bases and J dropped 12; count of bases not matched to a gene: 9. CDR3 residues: CASSRWQGREYF. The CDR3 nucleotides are TGTGCCAGCAGCCGGTGGCAAGGGAGGGAGTACTTC.

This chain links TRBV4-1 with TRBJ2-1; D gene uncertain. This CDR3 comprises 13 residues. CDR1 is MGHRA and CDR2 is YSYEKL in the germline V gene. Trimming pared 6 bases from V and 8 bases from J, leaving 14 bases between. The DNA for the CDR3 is TGCGCCAGCAGTCCTTTCTCTGAGGATGAGCAGTTCTTC. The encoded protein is CASSPFSEDEQFF.

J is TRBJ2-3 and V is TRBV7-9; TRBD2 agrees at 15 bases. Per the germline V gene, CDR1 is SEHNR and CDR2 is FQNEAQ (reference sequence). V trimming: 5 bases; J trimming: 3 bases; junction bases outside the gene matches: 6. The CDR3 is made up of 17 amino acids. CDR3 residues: CASSPQGTSGRTDTQYF. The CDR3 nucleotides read TGTGCCAGCAGCCCCCAGGGGACTAGCGGGAGGACAGATACGCAGTATTTT.

Here the CDR3 reads CASSGSGTGEEKLFF. CDR3 nucleotide sequence: TGTGCCAGTAGTGGATCCGGGACAGGGGAGGAAAAACTGTTTTTT. The genes are TRBV19 and TRBJ1-4; 10 bases are shared with TRBD1. CDR1 and CDR2 from the germline V gene are LNHDA and SQIVND (reference sequence). The CDR3 totals 15 residues. J lost 8 bases, V lost 5 bases, and 8 bases had no gene match. The variable domain in full, with the rest retrieved from reference TRBV19 and TRBJ1-4, is DGGITQSPKYLFRKEGQNVTLSCEQNLNHDAMYWYRQDPGQGLRLIYYSQIVNDFQKGDIAEGYSVSREKKESFPLTVTSAQKNPTAFYLCASSGSGTGEEKLFFGSGTQLSVL.

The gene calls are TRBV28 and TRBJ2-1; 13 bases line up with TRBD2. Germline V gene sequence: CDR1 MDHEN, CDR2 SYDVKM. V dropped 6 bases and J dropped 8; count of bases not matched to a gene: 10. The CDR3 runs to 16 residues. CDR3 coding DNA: TGTGCCAGCAGCTCCTGGACTAGCGGGAGTTTCCATGAGCAGTTCTTC. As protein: CASSSWTSGSFHEQFF. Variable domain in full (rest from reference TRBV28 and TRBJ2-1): DVKVTQSSRYLVKRTGEKVFLECVQDMDHENMFWYRQDPGLGLRLIYFSYDVKMKEKGDIPEGYSVSREKKERFSLILESASTNQTSMYLCASSSWTSGSFHEQFFGPGTRLTVL.

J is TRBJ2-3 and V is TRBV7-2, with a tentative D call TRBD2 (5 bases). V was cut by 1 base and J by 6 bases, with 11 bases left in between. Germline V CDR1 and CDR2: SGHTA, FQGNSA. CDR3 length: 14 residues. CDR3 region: CASSLGAQRDTQYF. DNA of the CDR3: TGTGCCAGCAGCTTAGGGGCTCAGCGGGATACGCAGTATTTT.

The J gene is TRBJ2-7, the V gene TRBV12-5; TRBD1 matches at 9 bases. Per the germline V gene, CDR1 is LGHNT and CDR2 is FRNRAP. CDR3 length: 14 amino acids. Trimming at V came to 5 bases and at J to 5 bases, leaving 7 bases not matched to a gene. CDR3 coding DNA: TGTGCTAGTGGTCTCGGACAGGGGACCAACGAGCAGTACTTC. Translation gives CASGLGQGTNEQYF.

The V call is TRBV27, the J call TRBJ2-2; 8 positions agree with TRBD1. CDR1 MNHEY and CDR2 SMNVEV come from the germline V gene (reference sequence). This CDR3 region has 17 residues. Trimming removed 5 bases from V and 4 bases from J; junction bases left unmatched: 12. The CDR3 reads CASSTRISGTGTGELFF. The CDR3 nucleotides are TGTGCCAGCAGTACTAGAATATCCGGGACAGGCACCGGGGAGCTGTTTTTT.

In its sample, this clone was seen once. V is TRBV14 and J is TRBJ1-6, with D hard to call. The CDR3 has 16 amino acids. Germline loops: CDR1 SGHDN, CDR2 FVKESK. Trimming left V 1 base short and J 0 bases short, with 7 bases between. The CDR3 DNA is TGTGCCAGCAGCCAAGGGGCCAGCTCCTATAATTCACCCCTCCACTTT. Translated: CASSQGASSYNSPLHF.

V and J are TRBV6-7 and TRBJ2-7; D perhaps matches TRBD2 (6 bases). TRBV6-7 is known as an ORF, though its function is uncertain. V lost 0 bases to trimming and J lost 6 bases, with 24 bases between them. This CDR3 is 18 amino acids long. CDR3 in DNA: TGTGCCAGCAGTTACTCAAGGACTAAGGCCCCCAGTCCCCCCGAGCAGTACTTC. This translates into CASSYSRTKAPSPPEQYF.

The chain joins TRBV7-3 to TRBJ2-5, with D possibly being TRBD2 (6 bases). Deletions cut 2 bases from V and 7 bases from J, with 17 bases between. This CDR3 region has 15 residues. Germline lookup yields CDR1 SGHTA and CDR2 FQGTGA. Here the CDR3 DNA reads TGTGCCAGCAGCTTAGGGGGGATCGGAGAGGGGACCCAGTACTTC. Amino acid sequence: CASSLGGIGEGTQYF.

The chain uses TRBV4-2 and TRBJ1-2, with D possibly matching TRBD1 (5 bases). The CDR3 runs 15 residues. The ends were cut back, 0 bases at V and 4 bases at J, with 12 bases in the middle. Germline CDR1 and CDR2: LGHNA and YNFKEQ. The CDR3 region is CASSQEERDSYGYTF. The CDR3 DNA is TGTGCCAGCAGCCAAGAAGAGAGAGACAGCTATGGCTACACCTTC.

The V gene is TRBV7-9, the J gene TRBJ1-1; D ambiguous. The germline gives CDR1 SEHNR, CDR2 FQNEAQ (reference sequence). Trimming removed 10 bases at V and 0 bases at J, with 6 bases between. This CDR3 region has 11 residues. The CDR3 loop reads CATVMNTEAFF. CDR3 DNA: TGTGCCACTGTTATGAACACTGAAGCTTTCTTT.

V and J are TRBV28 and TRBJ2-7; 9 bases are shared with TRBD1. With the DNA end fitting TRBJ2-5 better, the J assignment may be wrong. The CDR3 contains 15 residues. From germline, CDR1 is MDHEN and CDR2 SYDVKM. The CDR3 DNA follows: TGTGCCAGCAGTTCTTCCGGGACAGGGAGAGAGACCCAGTACTTC. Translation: CASSSSGTGRETQYF.

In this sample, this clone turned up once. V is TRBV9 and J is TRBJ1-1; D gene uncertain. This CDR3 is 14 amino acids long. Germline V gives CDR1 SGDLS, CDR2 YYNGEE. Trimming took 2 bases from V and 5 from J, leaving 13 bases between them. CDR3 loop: CASSVGLSGTEAFF. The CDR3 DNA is TGTGCCAGCAGCGTCGGGCTCAGCGGAACTGAAGCTTTCTTT.

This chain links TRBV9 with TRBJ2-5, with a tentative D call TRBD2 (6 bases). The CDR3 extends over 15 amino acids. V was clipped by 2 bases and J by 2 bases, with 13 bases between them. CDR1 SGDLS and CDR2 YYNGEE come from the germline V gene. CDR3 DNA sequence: TGTGCCAGCAGCGTCTGGTCGGGGGATCAAGAGACCCAGTACTTC. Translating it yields CASSVWSGDQETQYF.

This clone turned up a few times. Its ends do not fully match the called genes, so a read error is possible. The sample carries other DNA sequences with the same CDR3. CDR3 nucleotides: TGTTCCAGCAGCTCTGAGGCCTACGAGCAGTACTTC. Translation: CSSSSEAYEQYF. This chain joins TRBV7-9 and TRBJ2-7, with D uncertain. Looked up from germline, CDR1 is SEHNR and CDR2 is FQNEAQ (reference sequence). The CDR3 runs to 12 residues. The entire variable domain, with the rest obtained from reference TRBV7-9 and TRBJ2-7, is as follows: DTGVSQNPRHKITKRGQNVTFRCDPISEHNRLYWYRQTLGQGPEFLTYFQNEAQLEKSRLLSDRFSAERPKGSFSTLEIQRTEQGDSAMYLCSSSSEAYEQYFGPGTRLTVT.

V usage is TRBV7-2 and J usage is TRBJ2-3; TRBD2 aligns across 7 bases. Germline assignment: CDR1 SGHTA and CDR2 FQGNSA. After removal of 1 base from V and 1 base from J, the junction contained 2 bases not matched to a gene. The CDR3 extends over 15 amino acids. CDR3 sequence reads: CASSLVAGGTDTQYF. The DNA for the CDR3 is TGTGCCAGCAGCTTAGTGGCGGGGGGCACAGATACGCAGTATTTT. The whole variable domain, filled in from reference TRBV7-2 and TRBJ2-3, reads GAGVSQSPSNKVTEKGKDVELRCDPISGHTALYWYRQSLGQGLEFLIYFQGNSAPDKSGLPSDRFSAERTGGSVSTLTIQRTQQEDSAVYLCASSLVAGGTDTQYFGPGTRLTVL.

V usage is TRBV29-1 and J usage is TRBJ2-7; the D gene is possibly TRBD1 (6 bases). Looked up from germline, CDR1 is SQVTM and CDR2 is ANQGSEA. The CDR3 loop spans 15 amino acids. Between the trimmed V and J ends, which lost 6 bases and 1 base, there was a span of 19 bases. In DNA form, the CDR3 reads TGCAGCGTAGCCTTAATGACAGGAGGATCCTACGAGCAGTACTTC. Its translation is CSVALMTGGSYEQYF.

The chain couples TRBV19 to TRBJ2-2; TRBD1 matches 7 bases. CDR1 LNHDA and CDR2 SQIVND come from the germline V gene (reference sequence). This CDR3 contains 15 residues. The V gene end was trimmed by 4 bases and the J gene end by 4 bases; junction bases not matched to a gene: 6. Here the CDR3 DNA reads TGTGCCAGTAGTAGAGGGGGCGGCGGCACCGGGGAGCTGTTTTTT. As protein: CASSRGGGGTGELFF.

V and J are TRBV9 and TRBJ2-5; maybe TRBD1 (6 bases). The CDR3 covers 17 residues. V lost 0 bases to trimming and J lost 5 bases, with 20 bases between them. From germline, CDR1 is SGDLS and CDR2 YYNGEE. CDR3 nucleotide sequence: TGTGCCAGCAGCGTAGGAGGGGGAGAGCCTGTTAGGGAGACCCAGTACTTC. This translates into CASSVGGGEPVRETQYF.

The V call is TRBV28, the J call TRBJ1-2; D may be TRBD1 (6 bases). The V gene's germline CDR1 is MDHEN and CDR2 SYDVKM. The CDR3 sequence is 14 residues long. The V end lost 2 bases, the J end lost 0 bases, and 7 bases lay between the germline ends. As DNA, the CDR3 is TGTGCCAGCAGTTTAAAGGGGGCTAACTATGGCTACACCTTC. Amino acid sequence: CASSLKGANYGYTF.

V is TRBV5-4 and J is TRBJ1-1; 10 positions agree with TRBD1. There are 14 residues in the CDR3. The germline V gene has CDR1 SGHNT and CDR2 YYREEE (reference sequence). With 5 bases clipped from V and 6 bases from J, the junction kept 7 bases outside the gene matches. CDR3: CASSPGQGPPEAFF. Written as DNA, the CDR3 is TGTGCCAGCAGTCCGGGACAGGGGCCCCCTGAAGCTTTCTTT.